The rows below give T cell receptor beta chains drawn from one sample of a study of resident and recirculating memory T cells in vitiligo. Libraries were prepared by immunoSEQ multiplex PCR; TCRdb keeps only in-frame clonotypes and omits some of them. The sample has some 70,000 clones, more than 85% seen once; the top ten hold over 4.5%. Sequencing input: blood. Receptors originate from a male donor with vitiligo. Each CDR3 is given with its conserved first and last residue. A D gene is named only where the DNA matches it firmly. Only part of the rows carry a size: once, few, many, or a class if the clone is expanded.

TRBV7-9	TRBJ1-1	.	.	17	TGTGCCAGCAGCTTAGCGATCAGGGTTAACATGAACACTGAAGCTTTCTTT	CASSLAIRVNMNTEAFF
TRBV29-1	TRBJ1-2	few	.	12	TGCAGCGGCGGGGCGTCAGTCTATGGCTACACCTTC	CSGGASVYGYTF
TRBV6-5	TRBJ1-5	.	.	14	TGTGCCAGCAGTTATGGGGGGGCCTATCAGCCCCAGCATTTT	CASSYGGAYQPQHF
TRBV5-4	TRBJ2-3	.	.	15	TGTGCCAGCTGCCCCTCCTTATCTGGCTCAGATACGCAGTATTTT	CASCPSLSGSDTQYF
TRBV2	TRBJ2-2	.	TRBD2	18	TGTGCCAGCAGTGAAGCTGTAGCGGGGCCCCGTTTTTCCGGGGAGCTGTTTTTT	CASSEAVAGPRFSGELFF
TRBV7-9	TRBJ2-7	.	TRBD1	14	TGTGCCAGCAGCTGGGGACAGGGTGTCAACGAGCAGTACTTC	CASSWGQGVNEQYF
TRBV18	TRBJ2-1	.	.	12	TGTGCCAGCTCGCTCGGGAAGGGTGAGCAGTTCTTC	CASSLGKGEQFF
TRBV7-2	TRBJ2-7	once	TRBD2	14	TGTGCCAGCAGCATTCTAGCGGGCCTCTACGAGCAGTACTTC	CASSILAGLYEQYF
TRBV9	TRBJ2-7	.	.	15	TGTGCCAGCAGCGAGCAACCGGGACAAACCTACGAGCAGTACTTC	CASSEQPGQTYEQYF
TRBV5-4	TRBJ1-6	.	.	14	TGTGCCAGCAGCCGGGACAAGGGGAATTCACCCCTCCACTTT	CASSRDKGNSPLHF
TRBV27	TRBJ1-1	once	TRBD1	14	TGTGCCAGCAGTTTCAGACAGGGTGGCACTGAAGCTTTCTTT	CASSFRQGGTEAFF
TRBV7-2	TRBJ2-5	.	TRBD2	13	TGTGCCAGCAGCTCGCCTAGCGGGGGGACCCAGTACTTC	CASSSPSGGTQYF
TRBV28	TRBJ1-3	.	.	14	TGTGCCAGCAGTCCCAGGGGACGGGAAAACACCATATATTTT	CASSPRGRENTIYF
TRBV19	TRBJ1-4	once	.	14	TGTGCCAGTAGTCACAGGGTGGGAAATGAAAAACTGTTTTTT	CASSHRVGNEKLFF
TRBV7-2	TRBJ2-3	.	TRBD2	17	TGTGCCAGCAGCTTAGGGCTTCGCGGGGGTTCCACAGATACGCAGTATTTT	CASSLGLRGGSTDTQYF
TRBV5-6	TRBJ2-5	.	TRBD1	15	TGTGCCAGCAGCTTGAGGACAGGGGTTTCGGAGACCCAGTACTTC	CASSLRTGVSETQYF
TRBV7-8	TRBJ2-1	.	.	15	TGTGCCAGCAGCTTAGTGGGACAAGGCTACAATGAGCAGTTCTTC	CASSLVGQGYNEQFF